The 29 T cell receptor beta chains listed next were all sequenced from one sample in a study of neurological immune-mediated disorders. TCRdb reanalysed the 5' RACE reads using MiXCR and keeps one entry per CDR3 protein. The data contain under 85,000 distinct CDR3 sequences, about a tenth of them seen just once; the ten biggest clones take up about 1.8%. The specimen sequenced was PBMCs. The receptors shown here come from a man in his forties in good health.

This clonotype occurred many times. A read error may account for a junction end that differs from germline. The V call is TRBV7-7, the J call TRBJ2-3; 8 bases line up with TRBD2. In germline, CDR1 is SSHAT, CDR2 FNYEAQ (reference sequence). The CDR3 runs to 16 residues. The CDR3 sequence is CASSLAAGGPTDTQYF. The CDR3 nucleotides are TGTGCTAGCAGCTTAGCTGCGGGAGGCCCCACAGATACGCAGTATTTT.

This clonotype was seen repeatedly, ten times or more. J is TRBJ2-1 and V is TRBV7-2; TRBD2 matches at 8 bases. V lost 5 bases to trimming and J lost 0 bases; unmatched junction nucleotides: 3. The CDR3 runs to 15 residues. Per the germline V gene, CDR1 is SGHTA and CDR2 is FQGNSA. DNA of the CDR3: TGTGCCAGCAGCCGACTAGCGAGCTCCTACAATGAGCAGTTCTTC. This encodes CASSRLASSYNEQFF.

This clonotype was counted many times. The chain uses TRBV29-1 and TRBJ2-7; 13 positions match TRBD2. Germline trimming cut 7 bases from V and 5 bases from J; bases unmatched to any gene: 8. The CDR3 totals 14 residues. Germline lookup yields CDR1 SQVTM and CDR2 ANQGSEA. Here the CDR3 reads CSAQLAGGNNEQYF. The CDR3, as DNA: TGCAGCGCTCAACTAGCGGGAGGGAATAACGAGCAGTACTTC.

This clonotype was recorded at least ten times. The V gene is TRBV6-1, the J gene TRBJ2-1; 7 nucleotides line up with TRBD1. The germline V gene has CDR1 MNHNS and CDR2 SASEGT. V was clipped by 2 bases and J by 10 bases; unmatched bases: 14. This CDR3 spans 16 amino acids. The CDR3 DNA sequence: TGTGCCAGCAGTGAATTCGCGTCCTACAGGGACAGCGAGCAGTTCTTC. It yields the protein CASSEFASYRDSEQFF.

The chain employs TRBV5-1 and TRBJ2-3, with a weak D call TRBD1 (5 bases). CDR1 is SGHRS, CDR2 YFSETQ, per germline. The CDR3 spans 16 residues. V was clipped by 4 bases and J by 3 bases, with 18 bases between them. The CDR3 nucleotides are TGCGCCAGCAGCGTATTTAGTTGGGGCCTGACAGATACGCAGTATTTT. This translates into CASSVFSWGLTDTQYF. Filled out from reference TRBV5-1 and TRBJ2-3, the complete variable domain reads KAGVTQTPRYLIKTRGQQVTLSCSPISGHRSVSWYQQTPGQGLQFLFEYFSETQRNKGNFPGRFSGRQFSNSRSEMNVSTLELGDSALYLCASSVFSWGLTDTQYFGPGTRLTVL.

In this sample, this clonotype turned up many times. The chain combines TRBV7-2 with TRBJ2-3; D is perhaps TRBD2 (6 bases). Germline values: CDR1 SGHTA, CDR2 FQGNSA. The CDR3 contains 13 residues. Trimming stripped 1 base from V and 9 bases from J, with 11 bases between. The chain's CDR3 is CASSLGGGVTQYF. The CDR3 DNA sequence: TGTGCCAGCAGCTTAGGTGGCGGGGTAACGCAGTATTTT.

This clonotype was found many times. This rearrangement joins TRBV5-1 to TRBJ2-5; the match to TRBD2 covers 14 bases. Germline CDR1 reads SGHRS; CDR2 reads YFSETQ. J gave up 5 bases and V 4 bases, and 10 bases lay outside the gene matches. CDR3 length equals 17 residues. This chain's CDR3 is CASSPLTSGGAGETQYF. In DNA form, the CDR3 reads TGCGCCAGCAGCCCCCTGACTAGCGGGGGGGCCGGGGAGACCCAGTACTTC.

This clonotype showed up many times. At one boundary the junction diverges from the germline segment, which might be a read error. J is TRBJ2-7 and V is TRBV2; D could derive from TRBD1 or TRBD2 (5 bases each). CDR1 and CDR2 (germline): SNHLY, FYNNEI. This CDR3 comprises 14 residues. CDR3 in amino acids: CASREMGVSYEQYF. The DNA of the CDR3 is TGTGCCAGCCGTGAGATGGGGGTATCCTACGAGCAGTACTTC.

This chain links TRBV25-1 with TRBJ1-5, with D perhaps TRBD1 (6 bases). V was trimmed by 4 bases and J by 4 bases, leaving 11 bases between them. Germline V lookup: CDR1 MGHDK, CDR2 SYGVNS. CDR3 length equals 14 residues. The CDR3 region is CASSVRTENQPQHF. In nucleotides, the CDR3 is TGTGCCAGCAGTGTCCGGACAGAGAATCAGCCCCAGCATTTT.

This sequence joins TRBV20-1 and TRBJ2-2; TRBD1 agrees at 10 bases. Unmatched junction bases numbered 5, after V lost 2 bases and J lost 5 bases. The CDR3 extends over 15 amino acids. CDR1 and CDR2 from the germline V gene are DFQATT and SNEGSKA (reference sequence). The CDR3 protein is CSARRTGGITGELFF. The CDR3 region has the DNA TGCAGTGCTAGAAGGACAGGGGGTATTACCGGGGAGCTGTTTTTT.

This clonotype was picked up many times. This chain's CDR3 is CASSPLDRQNYGYTF. The CDR3 nucleotides are TGTGCCAGCAGTCCCCTGGATCGACAGAACTATGGCTACACCTTC. The chain recombines TRBV28 with TRBJ1-2; possibly TRBD1 for D (5 bases). Looked up from germline, CDR1 is MDHEN and CDR2 is SYDVKM. Between the trimmed V and J ends, which lost 5 bases and 2 bases, there was a span of 15 bases. The CDR3 runs 15 residues.

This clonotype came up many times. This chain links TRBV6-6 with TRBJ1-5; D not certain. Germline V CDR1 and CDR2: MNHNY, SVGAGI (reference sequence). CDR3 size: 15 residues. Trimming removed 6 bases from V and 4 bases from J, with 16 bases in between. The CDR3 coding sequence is TGTGCCAGCAGCCGCGCCGCTAGGGAGAATCAGCCCCAGCATTTT. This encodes CASSRAARENQPQHF.

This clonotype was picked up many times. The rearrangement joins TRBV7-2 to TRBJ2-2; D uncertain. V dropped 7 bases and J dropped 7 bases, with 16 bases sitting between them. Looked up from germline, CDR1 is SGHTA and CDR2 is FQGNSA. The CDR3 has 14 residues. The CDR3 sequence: CASKRLPDSGELFF. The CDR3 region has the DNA TGTGCCAGCAAACGGCTCCCAGATAGCGGGGAGCTGTTTTTT.

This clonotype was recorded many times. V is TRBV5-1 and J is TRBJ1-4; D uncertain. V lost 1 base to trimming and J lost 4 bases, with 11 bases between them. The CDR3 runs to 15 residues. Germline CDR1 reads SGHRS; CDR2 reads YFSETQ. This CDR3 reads CASSLTAQFNEKLFF. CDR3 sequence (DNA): TGCGCCAGCAGCTTGACTGCCCAGTTTAATGAAAAACTGTTTTTT.

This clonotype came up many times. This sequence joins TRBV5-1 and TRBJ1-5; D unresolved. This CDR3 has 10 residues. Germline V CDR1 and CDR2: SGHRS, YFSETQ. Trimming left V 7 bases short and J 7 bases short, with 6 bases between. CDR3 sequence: CASRRQPQHF. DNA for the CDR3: TGCGCCAGCCGTCGACAGCCCCAGCATTTT.

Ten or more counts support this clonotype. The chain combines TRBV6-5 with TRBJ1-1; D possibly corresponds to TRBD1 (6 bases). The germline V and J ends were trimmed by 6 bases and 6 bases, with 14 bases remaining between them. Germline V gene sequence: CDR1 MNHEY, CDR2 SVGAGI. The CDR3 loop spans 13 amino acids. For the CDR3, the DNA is TGTGCCAGCAGCCCCCCCGGACAGCCTGAAGCTTTCTTT. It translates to CASSPPGQPEAFF.

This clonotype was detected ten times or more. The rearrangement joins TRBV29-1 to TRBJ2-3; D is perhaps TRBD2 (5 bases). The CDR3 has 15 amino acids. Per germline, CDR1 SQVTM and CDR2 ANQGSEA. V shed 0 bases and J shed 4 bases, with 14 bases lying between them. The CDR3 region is CSVEDPDSTADTQYF. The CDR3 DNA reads TGCAGCGTTGAAGATCCGGACTCAACCGCAGATACGCAGTATTTT.

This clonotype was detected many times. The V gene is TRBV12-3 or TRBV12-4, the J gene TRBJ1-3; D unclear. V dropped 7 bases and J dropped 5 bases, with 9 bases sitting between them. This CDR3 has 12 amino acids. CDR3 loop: CASTDERNTIYF. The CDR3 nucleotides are TGTGCCAGCACCGACGAACGAAACACCATATATTTT.

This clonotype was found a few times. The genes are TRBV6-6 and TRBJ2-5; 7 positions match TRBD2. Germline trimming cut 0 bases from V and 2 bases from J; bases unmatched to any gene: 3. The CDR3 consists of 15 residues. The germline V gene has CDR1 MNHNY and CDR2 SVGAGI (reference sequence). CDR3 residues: CASSYSKRGQETQYF. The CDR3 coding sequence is TGTGCCAGCAGTTACTCAAAGCGGGGTCAAGAGACCCAGTACTTC.

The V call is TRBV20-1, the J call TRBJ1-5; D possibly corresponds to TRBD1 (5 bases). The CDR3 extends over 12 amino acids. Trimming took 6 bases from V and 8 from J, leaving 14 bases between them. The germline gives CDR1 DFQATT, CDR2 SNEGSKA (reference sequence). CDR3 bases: TGCAGTGCCTTACGGGGCTTGGAGCCCCAGCATTTT. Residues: CSALRGLEPQHF.

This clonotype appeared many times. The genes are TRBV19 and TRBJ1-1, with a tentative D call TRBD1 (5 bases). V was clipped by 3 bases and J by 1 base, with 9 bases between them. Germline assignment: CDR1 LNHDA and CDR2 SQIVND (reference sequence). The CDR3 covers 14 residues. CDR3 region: CASSMQGSNTEAFF. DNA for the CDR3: TGTGCCAGTAGTATGCAGGGCTCGAACACTGAAGCTTTCTTT.

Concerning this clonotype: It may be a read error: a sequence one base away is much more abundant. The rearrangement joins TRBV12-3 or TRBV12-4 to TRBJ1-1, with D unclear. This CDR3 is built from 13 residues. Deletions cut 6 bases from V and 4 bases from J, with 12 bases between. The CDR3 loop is CASSLRSGTEAFF. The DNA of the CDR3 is TGTGCCAGCAGCTTACGTAGTGGCACTGAAGCTTTCTTT.

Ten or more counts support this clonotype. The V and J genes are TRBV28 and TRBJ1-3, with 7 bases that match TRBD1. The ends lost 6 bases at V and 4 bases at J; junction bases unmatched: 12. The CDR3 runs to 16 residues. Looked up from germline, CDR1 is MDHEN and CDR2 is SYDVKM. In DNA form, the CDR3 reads TGTGCCAGCAGCCGTAGGACAGGCATGCTCGGAAACACCATATATTTT. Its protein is CASSRRTGMLGNTIYF.

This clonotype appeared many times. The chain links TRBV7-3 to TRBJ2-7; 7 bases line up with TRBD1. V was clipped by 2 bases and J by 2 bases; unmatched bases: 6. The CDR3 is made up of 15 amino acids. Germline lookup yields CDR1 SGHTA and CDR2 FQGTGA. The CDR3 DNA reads TGTGCCAGCAGCTTAGGGACAGAACCTACCTACGAGCAGTACTTC. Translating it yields CASSLGTEPTYEQYF. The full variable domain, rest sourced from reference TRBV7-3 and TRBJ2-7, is GAGVSQTPSNKVTEKGKYVELRCDPISGHTALYWYRQSLGQGPEFLIYFQGTGAADDSGLPNDRFFAVRPEGSVSTLKIQRTERGDSAVYLCASSLGTEPTYEQYFGPGTRLTVT.

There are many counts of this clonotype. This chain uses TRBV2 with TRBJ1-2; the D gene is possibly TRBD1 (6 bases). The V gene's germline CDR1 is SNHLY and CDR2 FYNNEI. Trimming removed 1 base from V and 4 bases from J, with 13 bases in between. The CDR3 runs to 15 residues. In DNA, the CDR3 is TGTGCCAGCAGTGAAGAGGGGGAGCGTGCCTATGGCTACACCTTC. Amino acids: CASSEEGERAYGYTF.

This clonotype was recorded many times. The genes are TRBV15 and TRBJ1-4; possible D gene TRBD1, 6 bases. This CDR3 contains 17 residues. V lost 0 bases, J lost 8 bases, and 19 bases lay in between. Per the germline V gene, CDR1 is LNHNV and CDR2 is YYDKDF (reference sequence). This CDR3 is CATSRDQGQGLREKLFF. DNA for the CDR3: TGTGCCACCAGCAGAGATCAGGGGCAGGGGCTTAGGGAAAAACTGTTTTTT. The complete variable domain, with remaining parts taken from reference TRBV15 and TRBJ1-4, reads DAMVIQNPRYQVTQFGKPVTLSCSQTLNHNVMYWYQQKSSQAPKLLFHYYDKDFNNEADTPDNFQSRRPNTSFCFLDIRSPGLGDTAMYLCATSRDQGQGLREKLFFGSGTQLSVL.

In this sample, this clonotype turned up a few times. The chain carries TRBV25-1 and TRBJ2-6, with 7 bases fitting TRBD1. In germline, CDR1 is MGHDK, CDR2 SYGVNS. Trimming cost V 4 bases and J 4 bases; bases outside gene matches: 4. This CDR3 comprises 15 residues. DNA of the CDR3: TGTGCCAGCAGTGCGACAGGGAGAGGGGCCAACGTCCTGACTTTC. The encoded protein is CASSATGRGANVLTF. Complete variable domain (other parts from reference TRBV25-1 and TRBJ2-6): EADIYQTPRYLVIGTGKKITLECSQTMGHDKMYWYQQDPGMELHLIHYSYGVNSTEKGDLSSESTVSRIRTEHFPLTLESARPSHTSQYLCASSATGRGANVLTFGAGSRLTVL.

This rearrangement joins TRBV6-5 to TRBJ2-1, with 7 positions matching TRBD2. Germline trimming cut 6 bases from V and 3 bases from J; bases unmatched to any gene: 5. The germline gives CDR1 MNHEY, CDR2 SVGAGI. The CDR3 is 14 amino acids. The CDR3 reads CASSPSGGYNEQFF. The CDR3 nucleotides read TGTGCCAGCAGCCCTAGCGGAGGCTACAATGAGCAGTTCTTC.

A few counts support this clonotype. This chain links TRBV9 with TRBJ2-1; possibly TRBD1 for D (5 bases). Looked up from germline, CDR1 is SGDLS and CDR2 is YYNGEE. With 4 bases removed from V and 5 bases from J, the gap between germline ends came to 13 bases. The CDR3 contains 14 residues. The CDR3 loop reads CASSLLGVNNEQFF. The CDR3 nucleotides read TGTGCCAGCAGCCTTCTAGGGGTGAACAATGAGCAGTTCTTC.